One sample yielded the 13 T cell receptor beta chains listed below, sequenced in a study of blood T cell repertoires in COVID-19. Produced via immunoSEQ multiplex PCR; TCRdb's table is partial and in-frame only. The table has about 230,000 clones, about 85% seen once; the top ten hold around 0.98%. The sequenced sample consisted of peripheral blood. These receptors came from a middle-aged man with acute or convalescent COVID-19.

The rearrangement links TRBV6-5 to TRBJ1-6; D unclear. Germline CDR1 and CDR2: MNHEY and SVGAGI. The V gene lost 5 bases and the J gene lost 7 bases, with 6 bases spanning the gap. The CDR3 totals 12 residues. CDR3 region: CASSLRNSPLHF. The CDR3 bases are TGTGCCAGCAGTCTCAGGAATTCACCCCTCCACTTT.

V usage is TRBV27 and J usage is TRBJ1-4; D may be TRBD1 (6 bases). This CDR3 region has 15 residues. V was shortened by 7 bases and J by 8 bases, with 20 bases between the two germline ends. Germline V gives CDR1 MNHEY, CDR2 SMNVEV (reference sequence). CDR3 sequence: CASTTLSAGEEKLFF. CDR3 nucleotide sequence: TGTGCCAGCACAACCTTATCGGCAGGGGAGGAAAAACTGTTTTTT.

The chain has TRBV19 and TRBJ2-7, with 14 bases that match TRBD2. This CDR3 contains 16 residues. V shed 3 bases, J shed 1 base, and the junction held 2 bases outside the gene matches. The germline V gene encodes CDR1 LNHDA and CDR2 SQIVND (reference sequence). Here the CDR3 reads CASSIRTSGGSYEQYF. For the CDR3, the DNA is TGTGCCAGTAGTATCCGGACTAGCGGGGGGTCCTACGAGCAGTACTTC.

The CDR3: CASSESGYNQPQHF. In DNA form, the CDR3 reads TGTGCCAGCAGTGAGTCAGGTTACAATCAGCCCCAGCATTTT. The chain links TRBV2 to TRBJ1-5; unclear D gene. Germline CDR1 and CDR2: SNHLY and FYNNEI. The CDR3 sequence is 14 residues long. Trimming cost V 3 bases and J 3 bases, with 9 bases left between them.

The genes are TRBV29-1 and TRBJ1-1, with D hard to call. The germline V gene has CDR1 SQVTM and CDR2 ANQGSEA. The CDR3 loop spans 12 amino acids. The V and J ends lost 4 bases and 4 bases respectively, with 10 bases between them. As DNA, the CDR3 is TGCAGCGTTGTGGGCATTAGCACTGAAGCTTTCTTT. It codes for CSVVGISTEAFF.

The rearrangement links TRBV7-8 to TRBJ1-6; TRBD1 might be the D (6 bases). Germline loops: CDR1 SGHVS, CDR2 FQNEAQ. Trimming cost V 8 bases and J 8 bases, with 13 bases left between them. CDR3 length: 13 residues. The CDR3 protein is CASGQNLYSPLHF. The DNA for the CDR3 is TGTGCCAGCGGACAGAACCTTTATTCACCCCTCCACTTT.

This clone was detected only once. The chain has TRBV4-2 and TRBJ2-1, with 8 bases lining up with TRBD2. Germline lookup yields CDR1 LGHNA and CDR2 YNFKEQ. The junction had 8 bases not matched to a gene; V was cut back by 1 base and J by 9 bases. The CDR3 runs to 15 residues. CDR3 amino acids: CASSQVPGGPGEQFF. In DNA form, the CDR3 reads TGTGCCAGCAGCCAAGTTCCGGGGGGGCCAGGTGAGCAGTTCTTC.

The J gene is TRBJ1-5, the V gene TRBV12-5, with 7 bases lining up with TRBD1. Looked up from germline, CDR1 is LGHNT and CDR2 is FRNRAP. The V segment lost 7 bases and the J segment 5 bases; nucleotides outside the gene matches: 8. The CDR3 runs to 14 residues. The CDR3, as DNA: TGTGCTAGTGTTAAGGACAGGAGTGATCAGCCCCAGCATTTT. Translated: CASVKDRSDQPQHF.

The rearrangement uses TRBV18 and TRBJ2-1; 11 nucleotides agree with TRBD1. V shed 2 bases, J shed 6 bases, and the junction held 9 bases outside the gene matches. The CDR3 has 17 amino acids. Germline V lookup: CDR1 KGHSH, CDR2 LQKENI. The CDR3 DNA sequence: TGTGCCAGCTCACCAACCCTCGGACAGGGGGCCGGCAATGAGCAGTTCTTC. Protein: CASSPTLGQGAGNEQFF.

The sample holds one count of this clone. The chain has TRBV10-3 and TRBJ1-4; D not certain. Trimming removed 8 bases at V and 0 bases at J, with 13 bases between. This CDR3 is built from 15 residues. Germline-derived CDR1 and CDR2 are ENHRY and SYGVKD. CDR3 coding DNA: TGTGCCATCCGTGGGGAGAAGGCAACTAATGAAAAACTGTTTTTT. Its translation: CAIRGEKATNEKLFF.

DNA for the CDR3: TGTGCCAGCAGCTTACCAACAGATACGCAGTATTTT. It translates to CASSLPTDTQYF. This chain links TRBV7-3 with TRBJ2-3, with no clear D. Germline-derived CDR1 and CDR2 are SGHTA and FQGTGA. There are 12 residues in the CDR3. V lost 2 bases to trimming and J lost 3 bases, with 3 bases between them.

The rearrangement joins TRBV2 to TRBJ1-5, with D tentatively TRBD1 (6 bases). V lost 7 bases and J lost 4, with 11 bases in between. CDR1 is SNHLY and CDR2 is FYNNEI in the germline V gene. This CDR3 spans 13 amino acids. Here the CDR3 DNA reads TGTGCCAGCACCGGGGGGCCAAATCAGCCCCAGCATTTT. Translated: CASTGGPNQPQHF.

This clone showed up just a few times. The V call is TRBV14, the J call TRBJ2-3, with TRBD2 matching over 15 bases. The CDR3 is 18 residues long. Germline values: CDR1 SGHDN, CDR2 FVKESK. With 4 bases clipped from V and 0 bases from J, the junction kept 5 bases outside the gene matches. This chain's CDR3 is CASSRVGTSGRSTDTQYF. CDR3 sequence (DNA): TGTGCCAGCAGCCGAGTAGGGACTAGCGGGAGGAGCACAGATACGCAGTATTTT.